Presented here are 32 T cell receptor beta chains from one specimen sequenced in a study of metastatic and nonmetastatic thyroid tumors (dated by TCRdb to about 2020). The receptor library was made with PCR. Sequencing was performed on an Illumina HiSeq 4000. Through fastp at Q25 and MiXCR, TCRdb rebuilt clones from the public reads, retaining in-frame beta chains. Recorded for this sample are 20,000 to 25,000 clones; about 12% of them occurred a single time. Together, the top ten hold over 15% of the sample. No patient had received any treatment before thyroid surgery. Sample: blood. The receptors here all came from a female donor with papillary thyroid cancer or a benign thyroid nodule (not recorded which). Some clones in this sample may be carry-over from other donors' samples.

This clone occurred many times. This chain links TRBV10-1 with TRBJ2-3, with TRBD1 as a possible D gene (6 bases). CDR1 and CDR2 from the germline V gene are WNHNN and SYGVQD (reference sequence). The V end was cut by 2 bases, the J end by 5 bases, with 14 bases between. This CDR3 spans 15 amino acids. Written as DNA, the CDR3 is TGCGCCAGCAGTGAGACAGGGATCGGGAAAGATACGCAGTATTTT. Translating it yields CASSETGIGKDTQYF.

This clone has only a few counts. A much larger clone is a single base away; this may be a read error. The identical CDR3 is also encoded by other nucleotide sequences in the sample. The CDR3 here is CSVEEVDLGVGTGELFF. CDR3 bases: TGCAGCGTTGAAGAAGTTGACTTAGGGGTCGGCACCGGGGAGCTGTTCTTT. The chain has TRBV29-1 and TRBJ2-2; D may be TRBD1 or TRBD2 (5 bases each). The germline V gene encodes CDR1 SQVTM and CDR2 ANQGSEA. The CDR3 extends over 17 amino acids.

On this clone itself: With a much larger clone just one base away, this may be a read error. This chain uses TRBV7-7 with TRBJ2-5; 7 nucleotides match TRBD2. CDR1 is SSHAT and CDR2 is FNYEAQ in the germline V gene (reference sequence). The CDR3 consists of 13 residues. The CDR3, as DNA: TGTGCTAGCAGCCCATTGGGGGGGGAGACCCAGTACTTC. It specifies CASSPLGGETQYF.

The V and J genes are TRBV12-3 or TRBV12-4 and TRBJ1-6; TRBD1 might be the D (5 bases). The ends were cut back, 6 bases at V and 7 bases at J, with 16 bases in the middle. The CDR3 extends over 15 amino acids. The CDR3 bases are TGTGCCAGCAGCCCTCCGGGACGGGGAAATTCACCCCTCCACTTT. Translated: CASSPPGRGNSPLHF.

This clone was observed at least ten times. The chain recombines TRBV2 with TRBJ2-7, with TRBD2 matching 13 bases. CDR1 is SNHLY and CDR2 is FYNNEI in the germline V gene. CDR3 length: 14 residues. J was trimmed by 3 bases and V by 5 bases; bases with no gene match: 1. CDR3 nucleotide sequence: TGTGCCAGCAGTAGACTAGCGGGAGGCTACGAGCAGTACTTC. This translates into CASSRLAGGYEQYF.

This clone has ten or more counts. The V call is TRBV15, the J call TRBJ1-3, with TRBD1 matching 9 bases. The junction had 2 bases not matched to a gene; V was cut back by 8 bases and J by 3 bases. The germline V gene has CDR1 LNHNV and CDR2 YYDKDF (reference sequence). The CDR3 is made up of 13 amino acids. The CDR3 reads CATGTGYGNTIYF. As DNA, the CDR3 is TGTGCCACCGGGACAGGGTATGGAAACACCATATATTTT.

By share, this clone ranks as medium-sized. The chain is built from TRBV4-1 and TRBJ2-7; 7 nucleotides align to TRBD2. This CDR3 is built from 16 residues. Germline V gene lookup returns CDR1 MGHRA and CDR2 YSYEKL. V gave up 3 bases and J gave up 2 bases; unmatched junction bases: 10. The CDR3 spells CASSHHLSGTTYEQYF. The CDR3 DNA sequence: TGCGCCAGCAGCCACCACCTGAGCGGGACTACCTACGAGCAGTACTTC.

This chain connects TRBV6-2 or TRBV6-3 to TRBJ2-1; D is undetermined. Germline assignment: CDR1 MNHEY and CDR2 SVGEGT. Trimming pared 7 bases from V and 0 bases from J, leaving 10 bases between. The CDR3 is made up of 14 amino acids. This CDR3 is CASTADSSYNEQFF. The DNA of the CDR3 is TGTGCCAGCACTGCGGATAGCTCCTACAATGAGCAGTTCTTC.

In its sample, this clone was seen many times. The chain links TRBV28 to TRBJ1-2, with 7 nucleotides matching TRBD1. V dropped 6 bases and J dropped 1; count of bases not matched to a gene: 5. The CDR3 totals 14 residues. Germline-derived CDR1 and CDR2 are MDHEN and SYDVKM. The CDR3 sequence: CASRTTGLNYGYTF. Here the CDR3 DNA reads TGTGCCAGCAGGACGACAGGGCTTAACTATGGCTACACCTTC.

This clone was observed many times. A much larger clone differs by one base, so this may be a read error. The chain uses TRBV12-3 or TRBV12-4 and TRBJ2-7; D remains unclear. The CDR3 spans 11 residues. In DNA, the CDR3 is TGTGCCAGCAGTTTAAACTACGCGCAGTACTTC. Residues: CASSLNYAQYF.

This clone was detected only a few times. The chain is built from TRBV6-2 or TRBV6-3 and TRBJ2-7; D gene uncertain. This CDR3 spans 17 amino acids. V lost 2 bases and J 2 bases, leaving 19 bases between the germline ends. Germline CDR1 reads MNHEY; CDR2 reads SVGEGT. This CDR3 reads CASSYPRAAAAPYEQYF. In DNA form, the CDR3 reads TGTGCCAGCAGTTACCCAAGGGCGGCGGCGGCCCCCTACGAGCAGTACTTC.

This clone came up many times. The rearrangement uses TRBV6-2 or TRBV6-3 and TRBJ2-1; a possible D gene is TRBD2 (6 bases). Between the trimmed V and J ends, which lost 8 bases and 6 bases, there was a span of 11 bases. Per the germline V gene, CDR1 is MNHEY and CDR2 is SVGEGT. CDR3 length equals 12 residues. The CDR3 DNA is TGTGCCAGCCGTTCCGGGAGCAATGAGCAGTTCTTC. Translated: CASRSGSNEQFF.

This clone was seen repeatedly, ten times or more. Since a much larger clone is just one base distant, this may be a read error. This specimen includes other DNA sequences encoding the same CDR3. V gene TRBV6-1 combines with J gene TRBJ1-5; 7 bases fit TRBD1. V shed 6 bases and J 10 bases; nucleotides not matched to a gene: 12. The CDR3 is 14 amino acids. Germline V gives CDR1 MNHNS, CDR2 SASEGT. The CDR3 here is CASRSQGLVQPQHF. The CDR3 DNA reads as TGTGCCAGCAGATCACAGGGGTTGGTTCAACCCCAGCATTTT.

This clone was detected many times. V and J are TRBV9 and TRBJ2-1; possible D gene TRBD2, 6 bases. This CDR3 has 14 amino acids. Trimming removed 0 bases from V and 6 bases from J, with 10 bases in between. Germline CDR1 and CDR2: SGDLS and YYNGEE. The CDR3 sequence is CASSVDATSNEQFF. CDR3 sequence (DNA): TGTGCCAGCAGCGTAGATGCGACTAGCAATGAGCAGTTCTTC.

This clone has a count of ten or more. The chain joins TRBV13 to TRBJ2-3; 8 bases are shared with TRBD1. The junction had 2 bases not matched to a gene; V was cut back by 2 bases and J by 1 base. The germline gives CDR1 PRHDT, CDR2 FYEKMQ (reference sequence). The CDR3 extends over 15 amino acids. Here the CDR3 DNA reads TGTGCCAGCAGCTTACAGGGGGCAGGCACAGATACGCAGTATTTT. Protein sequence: CASSLQGAGTDTQYF.

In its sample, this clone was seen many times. In DNA, the CDR3 is TGTGCCAGTAGTATGACGGGGGGCGGACAGACCCACTATGGCTACACCTTC. It specifies CASSMTGGGQTHYGYTF. This chain joins TRBV19 and TRBJ1-2; weak D call: TRBD1 (6 bases). This CDR3 comprises 17 residues. Germline V gene data show CDR1 as LNHDA and CDR2 as SQIVND (reference sequence). Deletions cut 3 bases from V and 3 bases from J, with 20 bases between. The full variable domain, completed using reference TRBV19 and TRBJ1-2, is DGGITQSPKYLFRKEGQNVTLSCEQNLNHDAMYWYRQDPGQGLRLIYYSQIVNDFQKGDIAEGYSVSREKKESFPLTVTSAQKNPTAFYLCASSMTGGGQTHYGYTFGSGTRLTVV.

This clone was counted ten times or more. CDR3: CSARTTNRGEGETQYF. As DNA, the CDR3 is TGCAGTGCTCGCACCACTAACAGGGGAGAGGGAGAGACCCAGTACTTC. V and J are TRBV20-1 and TRBJ2-5, with 7 bases that match TRBD1. CDR3 size: 16 residues. Germline V gene sequence: CDR1 DFQATT, CDR2 SNEGSKA (reference sequence). The junction had 16 bases not matched to a gene; V was cut back by 5 bases and J by 4 bases.

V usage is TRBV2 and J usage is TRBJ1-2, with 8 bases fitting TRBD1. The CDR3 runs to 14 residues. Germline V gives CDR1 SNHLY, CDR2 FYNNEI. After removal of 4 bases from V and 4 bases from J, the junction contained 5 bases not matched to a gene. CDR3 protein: CASSVGQGLYGYTF. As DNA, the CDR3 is TGTGCCAGCAGTGTCGGACAGGGACTCTATGGCTACACCTTC.

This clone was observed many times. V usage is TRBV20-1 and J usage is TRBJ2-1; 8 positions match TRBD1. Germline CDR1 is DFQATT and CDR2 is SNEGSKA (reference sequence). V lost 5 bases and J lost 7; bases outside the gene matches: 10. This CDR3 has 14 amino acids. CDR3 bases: TGCAGTGCTTTTGCCCGGACAGGGTCAAATGAGCAGTTCTTC. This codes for CSAFARTGSNEQFF.

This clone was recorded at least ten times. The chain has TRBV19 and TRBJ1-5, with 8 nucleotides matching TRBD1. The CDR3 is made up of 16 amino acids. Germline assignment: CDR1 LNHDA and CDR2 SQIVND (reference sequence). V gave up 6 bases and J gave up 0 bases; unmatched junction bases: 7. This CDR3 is CASSQQGDYSNQPQHF. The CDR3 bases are TGTGCCAGTAGCCAACAGGGGGACTATAGCAATCAGCCCCAGCATTTT.

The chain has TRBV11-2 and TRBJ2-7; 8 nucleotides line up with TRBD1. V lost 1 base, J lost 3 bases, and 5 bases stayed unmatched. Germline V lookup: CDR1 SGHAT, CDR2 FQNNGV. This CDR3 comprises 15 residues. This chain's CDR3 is CASSLGSGGNYEQYF. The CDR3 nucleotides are TGTGCCAGCAGCTTAGGATCAGGGGGCAACTACGAGCAGTACTTC.

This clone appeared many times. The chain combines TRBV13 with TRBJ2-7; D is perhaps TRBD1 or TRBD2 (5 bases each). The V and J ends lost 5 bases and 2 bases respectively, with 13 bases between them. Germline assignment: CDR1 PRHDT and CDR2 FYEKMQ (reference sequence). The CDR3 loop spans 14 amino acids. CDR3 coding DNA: TGTGCCAGCAGCGGGGCTCCCGGGGCCTACGAGCAGTACTTC. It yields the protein CASSGAPGAYEQYF.

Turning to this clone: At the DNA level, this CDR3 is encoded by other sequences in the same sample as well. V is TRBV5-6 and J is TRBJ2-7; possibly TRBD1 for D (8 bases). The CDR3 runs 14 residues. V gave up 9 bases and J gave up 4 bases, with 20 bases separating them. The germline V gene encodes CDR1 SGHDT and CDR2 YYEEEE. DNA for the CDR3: TGTGCCACCCAGCGGGGACAGGACTTGTACGAGCAGTACTTC. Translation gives CATQRGQDLYEQYF.

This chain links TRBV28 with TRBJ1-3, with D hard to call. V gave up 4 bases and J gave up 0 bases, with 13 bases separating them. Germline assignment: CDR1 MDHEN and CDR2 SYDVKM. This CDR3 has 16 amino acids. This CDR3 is CASSSNHRFSGNTIYF. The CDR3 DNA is TGTGCCAGCAGTTCCAATCACCGATTCTCTGGAAACACCATATATTTT. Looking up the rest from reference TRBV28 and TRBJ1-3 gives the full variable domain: DVKVTQSSRYLVKRTGEKVFLECVQDMDHENMFWYRQDPGLGLRLIYFSYDVKMKEKGDIPEGYSVSREKKERFSLILESASTNQTSMYLCASSSNHRFSGNTIYFGEGSWLTVV.

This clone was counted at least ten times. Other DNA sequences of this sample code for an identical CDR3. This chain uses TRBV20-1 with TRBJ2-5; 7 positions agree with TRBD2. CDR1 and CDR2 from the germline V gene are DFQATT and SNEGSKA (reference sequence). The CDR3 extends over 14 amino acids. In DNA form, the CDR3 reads TGCAGCGCGGAAGTCATCGGGAGGTCTGAGACCCAGTACTTC. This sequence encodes CSAEVIGRSETQYF.

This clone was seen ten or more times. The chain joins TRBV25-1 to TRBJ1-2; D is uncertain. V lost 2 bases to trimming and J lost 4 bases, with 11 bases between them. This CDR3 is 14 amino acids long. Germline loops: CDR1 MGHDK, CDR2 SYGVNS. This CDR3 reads CASSEHGLGYGYTF. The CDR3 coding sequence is TGTGCCAGCAGTGAACACGGGCTGGGCTATGGCTACACCTTC.

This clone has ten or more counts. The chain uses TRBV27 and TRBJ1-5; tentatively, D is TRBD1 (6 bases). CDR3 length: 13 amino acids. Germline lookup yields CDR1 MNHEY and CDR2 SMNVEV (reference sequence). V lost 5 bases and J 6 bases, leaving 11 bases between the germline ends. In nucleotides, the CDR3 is TGTGCCAGCAGTGTGGAAGGGGGTCAGCCCCAGCATTTT. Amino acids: CASSVEGGQPQHF.

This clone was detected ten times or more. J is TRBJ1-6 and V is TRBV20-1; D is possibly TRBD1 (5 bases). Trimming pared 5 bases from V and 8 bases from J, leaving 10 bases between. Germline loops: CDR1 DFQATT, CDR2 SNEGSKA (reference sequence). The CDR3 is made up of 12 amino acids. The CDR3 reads CSAGGGYSPLHF. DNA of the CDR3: TGCAGTGCTGGGGGAGGGTATTCACCCCTCCACTTT.

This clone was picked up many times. CDR3 amino acids: CASRSSPGTSYEQYF. The CDR3 DNA sequence: TGTGCCAGCAGGTCAAGCCCCGGGACTAGCTACGAGCAGTACTTC. The chain uses TRBV7-3 and TRBJ2-7; 8 positions agree with TRBD2. The trim removed 6 bases at V and 3 bases at J, leaving 10 bases unmatched. This CDR3 is 15 amino acids long. Germline CDR1 and CDR2: SGHTA and FQGTGA.

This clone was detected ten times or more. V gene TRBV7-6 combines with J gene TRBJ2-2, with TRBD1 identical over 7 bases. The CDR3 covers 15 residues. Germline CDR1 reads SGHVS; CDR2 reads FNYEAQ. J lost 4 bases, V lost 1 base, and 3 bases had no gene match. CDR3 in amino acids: CASSLGQGVTGELFF. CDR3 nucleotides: TGTGCCAGCAGCTTAGGACAGGGAGTCACCGGGGAGCTGTTTTTT.

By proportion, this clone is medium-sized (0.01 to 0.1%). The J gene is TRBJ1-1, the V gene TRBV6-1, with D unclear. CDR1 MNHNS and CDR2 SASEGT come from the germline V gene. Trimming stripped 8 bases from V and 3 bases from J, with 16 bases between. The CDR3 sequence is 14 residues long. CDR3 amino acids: CASFRAGFDTEAFF. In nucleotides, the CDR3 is TGTGCCAGCTTCCGGGCAGGTTTTGACACTGAAGCTTTCTTT.

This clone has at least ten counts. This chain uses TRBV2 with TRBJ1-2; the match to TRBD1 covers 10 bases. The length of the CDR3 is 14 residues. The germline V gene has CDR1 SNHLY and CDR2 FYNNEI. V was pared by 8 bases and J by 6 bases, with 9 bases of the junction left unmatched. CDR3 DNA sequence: TGTGCCAGCGAAAGACAGGGGGCATCCAATGGCTACACCTTC. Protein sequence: CASERQGASNGYTF.